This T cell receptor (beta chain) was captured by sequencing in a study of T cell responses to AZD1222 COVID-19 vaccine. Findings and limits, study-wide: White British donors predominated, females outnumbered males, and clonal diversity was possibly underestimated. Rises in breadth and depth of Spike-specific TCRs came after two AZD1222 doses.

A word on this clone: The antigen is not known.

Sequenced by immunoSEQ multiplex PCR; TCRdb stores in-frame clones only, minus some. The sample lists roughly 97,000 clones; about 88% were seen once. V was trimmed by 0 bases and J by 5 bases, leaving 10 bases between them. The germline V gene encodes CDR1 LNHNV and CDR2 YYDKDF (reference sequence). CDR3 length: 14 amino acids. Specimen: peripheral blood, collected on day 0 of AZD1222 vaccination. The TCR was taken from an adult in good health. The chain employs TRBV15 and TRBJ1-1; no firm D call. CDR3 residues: CATSRDRLGTEAFF. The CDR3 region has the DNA TGTGCCACCAGCAGAGATAGGTTGGGGACTGAAGCTTTCTTT.